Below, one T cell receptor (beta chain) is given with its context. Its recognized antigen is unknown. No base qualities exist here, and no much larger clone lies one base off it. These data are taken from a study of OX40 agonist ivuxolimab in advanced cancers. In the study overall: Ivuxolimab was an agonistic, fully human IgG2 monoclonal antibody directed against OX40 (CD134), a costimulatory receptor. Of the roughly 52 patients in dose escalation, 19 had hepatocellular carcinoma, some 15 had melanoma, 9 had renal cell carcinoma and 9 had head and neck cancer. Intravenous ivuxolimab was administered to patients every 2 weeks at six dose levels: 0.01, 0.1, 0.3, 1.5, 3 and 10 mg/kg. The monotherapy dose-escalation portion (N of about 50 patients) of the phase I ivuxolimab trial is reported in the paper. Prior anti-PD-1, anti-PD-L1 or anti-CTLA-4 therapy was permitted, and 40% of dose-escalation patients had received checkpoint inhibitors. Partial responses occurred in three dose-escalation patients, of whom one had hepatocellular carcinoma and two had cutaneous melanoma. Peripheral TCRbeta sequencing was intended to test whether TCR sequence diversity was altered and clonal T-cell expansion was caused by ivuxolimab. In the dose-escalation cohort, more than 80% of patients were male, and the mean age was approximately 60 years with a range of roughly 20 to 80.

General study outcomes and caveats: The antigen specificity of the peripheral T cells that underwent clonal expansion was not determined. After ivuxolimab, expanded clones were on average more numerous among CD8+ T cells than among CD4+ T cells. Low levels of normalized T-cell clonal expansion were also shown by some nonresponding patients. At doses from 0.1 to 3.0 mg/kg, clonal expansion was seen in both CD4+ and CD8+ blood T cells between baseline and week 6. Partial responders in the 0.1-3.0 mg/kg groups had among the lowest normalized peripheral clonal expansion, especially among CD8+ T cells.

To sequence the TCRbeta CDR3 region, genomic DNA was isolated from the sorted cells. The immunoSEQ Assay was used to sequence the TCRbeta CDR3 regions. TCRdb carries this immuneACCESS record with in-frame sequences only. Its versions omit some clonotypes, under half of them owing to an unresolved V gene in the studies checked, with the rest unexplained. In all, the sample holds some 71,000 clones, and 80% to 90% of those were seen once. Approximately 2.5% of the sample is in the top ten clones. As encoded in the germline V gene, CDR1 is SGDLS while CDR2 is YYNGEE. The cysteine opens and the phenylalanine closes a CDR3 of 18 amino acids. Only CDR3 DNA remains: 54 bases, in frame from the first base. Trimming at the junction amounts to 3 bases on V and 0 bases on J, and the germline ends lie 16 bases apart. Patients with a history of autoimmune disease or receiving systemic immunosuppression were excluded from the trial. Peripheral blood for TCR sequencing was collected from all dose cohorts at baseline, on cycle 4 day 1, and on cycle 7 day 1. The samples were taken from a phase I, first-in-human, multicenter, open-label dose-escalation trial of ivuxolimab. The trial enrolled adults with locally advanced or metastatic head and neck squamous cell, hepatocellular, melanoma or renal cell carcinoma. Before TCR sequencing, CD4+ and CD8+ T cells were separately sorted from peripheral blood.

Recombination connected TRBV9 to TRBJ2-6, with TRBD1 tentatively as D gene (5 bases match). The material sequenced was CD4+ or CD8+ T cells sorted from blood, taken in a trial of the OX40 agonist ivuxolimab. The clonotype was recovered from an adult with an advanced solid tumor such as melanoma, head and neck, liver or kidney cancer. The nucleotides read TGTGCCAGCAGCGGTGTCTGGGGCGAAAGCTCTGGGGCCAACGTCCTGACTTTC. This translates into CASSGVWGESSGANVLTF.